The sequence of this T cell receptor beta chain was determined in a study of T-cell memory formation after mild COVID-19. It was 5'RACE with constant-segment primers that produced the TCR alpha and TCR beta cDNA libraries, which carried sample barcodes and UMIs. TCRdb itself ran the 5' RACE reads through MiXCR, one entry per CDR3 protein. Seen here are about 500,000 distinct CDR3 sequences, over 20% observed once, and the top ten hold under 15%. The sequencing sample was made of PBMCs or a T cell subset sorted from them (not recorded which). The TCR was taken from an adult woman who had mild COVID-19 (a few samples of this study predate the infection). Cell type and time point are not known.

The CDR3 DNA reads as TGCAGTGCTACCCTGGACAGGGGGCGCCGTGGCTACACCTTC. The encoded protein is CSATLDRGRRGYTF. The genes are TRBV20-1 and TRBJ1-2, with 11 bases that match TRBD1. V gave up 4 bases and J gave up 7 bases; unmatched junction bases: 8. This CDR3 is 14 amino acids long. The germline V gene has CDR1 DFQATT and CDR2 SNEGSKA (reference sequence).